The 32 T cell receptor beta chains below all came from one sample that was sequenced in a study of somatic mutations in cytotoxic T cells in rheumatoid arthritis. Clones were sequenced by immunoSEQ multiplex PCR, and TCRdb holds only the in-frame ones, with some missing. The sample has about 18,000 clones; roughly 82% are singletons. The material sequenced was CD8+ T cells sorted from blood. The receptors stem from a woman in her fifties or sixties in good health.

The chain recombines TRBV4-1 with TRBJ1-2; TRBD1 is a possible D gene (6 bases). The CDR3 extends over 16 amino acids. CDR1 is MGHRA and CDR2 is YSYEKL in the germline V gene. The V gene lost 1 base and the J gene lost 8 bases, with 20 bases spanning the gap. In nucleotides, the CDR3 is TGCGCCAGCAGCCAAGTCTCACAGGGCCTAGGGGAGGGCTACACCTTC. It specifies CASSQVSQGLGEGYTF.

By proportion, this clone is medium-sized. The CDR3 sequence is CASSLVRSGGEQYF. The DNA for the CDR3 is TGTGCCAGCAGCTTGGTTCGGAGCGGGGGCGAGCAGTACTTC. The V gene is TRBV5-6, the J gene TRBJ2-7, with TRBD2 matching 8 bases. CDR3 length equals 14 residues. Per the germline V gene, CDR1 is SGHDT and CDR2 is YYEEEE. V lost 0 bases, J lost 6 bases, and 5 bases stayed unmatched.

The J gene is TRBJ2-1, the V gene TRBV29-1, with 11 bases lining up with TRBD2. V lost 2 bases to trimming and J lost 6 bases; unmatched junction nucleotides: 6. Germline CDR1 is SQVTM and CDR2 is ANQGSEA. The CDR3 has 15 amino acids. The CDR3 region has the DNA TGCAGCGTTGAATTACTAGCGGGGGCCACCAATGAGCAGTTCTTC. Protein: CSVELLAGATNEQFF.

This clone has only a few counts. This chain uses TRBV7-9 with TRBJ2-2; 13 bases fit TRBD2. The trim removed 4 bases at V and 0 bases at J, leaving 2 bases unmatched. CDR1 SEHNR and CDR2 FQNEAQ come from the germline V gene (reference sequence). The CDR3 has 17 amino acids. The CDR3 sequence: CASSYGLAGANTGELFF. For the CDR3, the DNA is TGTGCCAGCAGCTATGGACTAGCGGGAGCGAACACCGGGGAGCTGTTTTTT.

DNA for the CDR3: TGTGCCAGCAGCTTAGCGGGACAGGGGCTTGGGAAGACCCAGTACTTC. Amino acid sequence: CASSLAGQGLGKTQYF. The V and J genes are TRBV5-4 and TRBJ2-5; 10 nucleotides align to TRBD1. CDR1 is SGHNT and CDR2 is YYREEE in the germline V gene (reference sequence). The CDR3 extends over 16 amino acids. V lost 2 bases and J lost 6; bases outside the gene matches: 10.

The rearrangement joins TRBV7-8 to TRBJ1-5; D uncertain. Germline V gives CDR1 SGHVS, CDR2 FQNEAQ. The CDR3 is made up of 15 amino acids. V was pared by 1 base and J by 4 bases, with 11 bases between. CDR3: CASSLGGDGNQPQHF. CDR3 coding DNA: TGTGCCAGCAGCTTAGGGGGTGACGGGAATCAGCCCCAGCATTTT.

The rearrangement uses TRBV6-4 and TRBJ2-3, with 13 bases lining up with TRBD2. CDR3 size: 16 residues. V was clipped by 3 bases and J by 2 bases; unmatched bases: 2. Germline loops: CDR1 MRHNA, CDR2 SNTAGT. The CDR3 loop reads CASSEGTSGDTDTQYF. The CDR3 DNA sequence: TGTGCCAGCAGTGAAGGGACTAGCGGGGACACAGATACGCAGTATTTT.

The chain is built from TRBV30 and TRBJ1-1, with D possibly matching TRBD1 (6 bases). The germline V gene encodes CDR1 GTSNPN and CDR2 SVGIG (reference sequence). This CDR3 is built from 13 residues. The V and J ends lost 4 bases and 4 bases respectively, with 13 bases between them. CDR3: CAWTGAWATEAFF. The CDR3 DNA follows: TGTGCCTGGACAGGGGCTTGGGCCACTGAAGCTTTCTTT. Variable domain in full (rest from reference TRBV30 and TRBJ1-1): SQTIHQWPATLVQPVGSPLSLECTVEGTSNPNLYWYRQAAGRGLQLLFYSVGIGQISSEVPQNLSASRPQDRQFILSSKKLLLSDSGFYLCAWTGAWATEAFFGQGTRLTVV.

This clone was counted a single time. This chain links TRBV15 with TRBJ2-2; unclear D gene. This CDR3 is built from 14 residues. The V end was cut by 7 bases, the J end by 1 base, with 10 bases between. Germline loops: CDR1 LNHNV, CDR2 YYDKDF (reference sequence). The DNA for the CDR3 is TGTGCCACCACTCCGGACCGGAACACCGGGGAGCTGTTTTTT. It is translated as CATTPDRNTGELFF.

The V call is TRBV5-6, the J call TRBJ1-1, with D possibly TRBD1 on 5 matching bases. CDR1 SGHDT and CDR2 YYEEEE come from the germline V gene. The CDR3 runs 15 residues. The V end lost 3 bases, the J end lost 0 bases, and 12 bases lay between the germline ends. CDR3 in amino acids: CASSWGRELNTEAFF. The DNA of the CDR3 is TGTGCCAGCAGCTGGGGCCGGGAATTGAACACTGAAGCTTTCTTT.

The chain employs TRBV2 and TRBJ2-1; 10 bases are shared with TRBD2. Germline assignment: CDR1 SNHLY and CDR2 FYNNEI. CDR3 size: 15 residues. V shed 2 bases, J shed 5 bases, and the junction held 3 bases outside the gene matches. The chain's CDR3 is CASSETTSGHNEQFF. As DNA, the CDR3 is TGTGCCAGCAGTGAAACGACTAGCGGGCACAATGAGCAGTTCTTC.

This clone was recorded only once. The chain has TRBV28 and TRBJ2-7, with a weak D call TRBD1 (6 bases). This CDR3 is 14 amino acids long. Per the germline V gene, CDR1 is MDHEN and CDR2 is SYDVKM. The V gene lost 8 bases and the J gene lost 4 bases, with 18 bases spanning the gap. CDR3 loop: CASGKTGASYEQYF. CDR3 nucleotide sequence: TGTGCCAGCGGAAAGACAGGCGCCTCTTACGAGCAGTACTTC.

This chain uses TRBV9 with TRBJ2-5, with D tentatively TRBD2 (6 bases). Trimming stripped 0 bases from V and 3 bases from J, with 12 bases between. Per germline, CDR1 SGDLS and CDR2 YYNGEE. The CDR3 spans 15 residues. CDR3 nucleotides: TGTGCCAGCAGCGTAGCGGAACTAGCAGAAGAGACCCAGTACTTC. Its translation is CASSVAELAEETQYF.

The rearrangement uses TRBV6-1 and TRBJ2-5; TRBD2 aligns across 8 bases. This CDR3 contains 16 residues. CDR1 and CDR2 (germline): MNHNS, SASEGT. J lost 5 bases, V lost 1 base, and 9 bases had no gene match. The CDR3 DNA is TGTGCCAGCAGTGAAGTAGTAGGACTAGCAGCGGAGACCCAGTACTTC. It translates to CASSEVVGLAAETQYF.

The chain links TRBV15 to TRBJ2-5; TRBD2 aligns across 11 bases. The CDR3 length is 15 residues. The trim removed 3 bases at V and 5 bases at J, leaving 5 bases unmatched. CDR1 is LNHNV and CDR2 is YYDKDF in the germline V gene (reference sequence). CDR3 DNA: TGTGCCACCAGCAGGCTAGCGGGAGGCCGGGAGACCCAGTACTTC. This encodes CATSRLAGGRETQYF. The whole variable domain, remainder taken from reference TRBV15 and TRBJ2-5, is DAMVIQNPRYQVTQFGKPVTLSCSQTLNHNVMYWYQQKSSQAPKLLFHYYDKDFNNEADTPDNFQSRRPNTSFCFLDIRSPGLGDTAMYLCATSRLAGGRETQYFGPGTRLLVL.

The genes are TRBV30 and TRBJ1-1; no definite D call. V was shortened by 3 bases and J by 2 bases, with 4 bases between the two germline ends. CDR1 is GTSNPN, CDR2 SVGIG, per germline (reference sequence). The CDR3 is 11 amino acids. Here the CDR3 reads CAWRANTEAFF. The CDR3, as DNA: TGTGCCTGGAGAGCAAACACTGAAGCTTTCTTT.

The V gene is TRBV27, the J gene TRBJ2-7; the match to TRBD2 covers 7 bases. Germline CDR1 reads MNHEY; CDR2 reads SMNVEV (reference sequence). With V trimmed by 5 bases and J by 0 bases, 7 bases remained unmatched. The CDR3 is 15 residues long. Here the CDR3 reads CASSPWGGSSYEQYF. In DNA, the CDR3 is TGTGCCAGCAGTCCCTGGGGGGGTAGCTCCTACGAGCAGTACTTC.

This chain links TRBV9 with TRBJ2-3; the match to TRBD2 covers 7 bases. The CDR3 contains 13 residues. J was trimmed by 6 bases and V by 5 bases; bases with no gene match: 6. CDR1 SGDLS and CDR2 YYNGEE come from the germline V gene. Here the CDR3 reads CASRKGLEDTQYF. DNA of the CDR3: TGTGCCAGCAGGAAAGGACTAGAGGATACGCAGTATTTT.

The DNA for the CDR3 is TGTGCCAGCAGCCCGGGACTAGCGGGGGGGTTCTCCTACGAGCAGTACTTC. This translates into CASSPGLAGGFSYEQYF. This sequence joins TRBV7-8 and TRBJ2-7; 16 bases are a match to TRBD2. CDR1 and CDR2 (germline): SGHVS, FQNEAQ. J lost 0 bases, V lost 5 bases, and 4 bases had no gene match. This CDR3 region has 17 residues.

In its sample, this clone was seen a few times. V gene TRBV30 combines with J gene TRBJ2-7; 7 bases are a match to TRBD1. Germline V CDR1 and CDR2: GTSNPN, SVGIG (reference sequence). The CDR3 sequence is 12 residues long. Trimming took 3 bases from V and 3 from J; bases not matched to a gene: 2. CDR3 sequence: CAWRTGDYEQYF. In nucleotides, the CDR3 is TGTGCCTGGAGAACAGGGGACTACGAGCAGTACTTC.

This clone counts as medium-sized (0.01 to 0.1%). The gene calls are TRBV7-9 and TRBJ2-1, with 7 bases identical to TRBD1. Trimming cost V 6 bases and J 9 bases; bases outside gene matches: 2. The CDR3 consists of 11 residues. Germline V gives CDR1 SEHNR, CDR2 FQNEAQ (reference sequence). The CDR3 nucleotides read TGTGCCAGCAGTTGGGACAGTGAGCAGTTCTTC. Amino acid sequence: CASSWDSEQFF. The variable domain in full, completed from reference TRBV7-9 and TRBJ2-1, reads DTGVSQNPRHKITKRGQNVTFRCDPISEHNRLYWYRQTLGQGPEFLTYFQNEAQLEKSRLLSDRFSAERPKGSFSTLEIQRTEQGDSAMYLCASSWDSEQFFGPGTRLTVL.

The chain links TRBV7-6 to TRBJ1-6, with 7 positions matching TRBD1. V was pared by 5 bases and J by 7 bases, with 14 bases of the junction left unmatched. CDR1 is SGHVS, CDR2 FNYEAQ, per germline. This CDR3 is built from 17 residues. CDR3 in DNA: TGTGCCAGCAGCCCCTCTTCCCCAGGGACAGACAATTCACCCCTCCACTTT. This codes for CASSPSSPGTDNSPLHF.

A word on this clone: The junction does not match germline at one end; this may be a read error. V usage is TRBV11-2 and J usage is TRBJ2-7; D might be TRBD1 or TRBD2, each matching 5 bases. CDR3 length: 18 residues. The V gene's germline CDR1 is SGHAT and CDR2 FQNNGV. The CDR3, as DNA: TGTGCCAGCAGCTTAGGACGAGGGAGCGGTAGTAATTACTCCTACAGGAACTTC. Its protein product is CASSLGRGSGSNYSYRNF.

The V and J genes are TRBV6-6 and TRBJ2-3; 7 bases fit TRBD2. CDR1 and CDR2 from the germline V gene are MNHNY and SVGAGI (reference sequence). The CDR3 consists of 14 residues. Trimming at V came to 2 bases and at J to 4 bases, leaving 3 bases not matched to a gene. The CDR3 coding sequence is TGTGCCAGCAGTTACGGGGGGGAGGCAGATACGCAGTATTTT. Translating gives CASSYGGEADTQYF.

The chain uses TRBV11-2 and TRBJ1-6, with D possibly TRBD1 on 5 matching bases. Germline CDR1 reads SGHAT; CDR2 reads FQNNGV. This CDR3 is built from 11 residues. Between the trimmed V and J ends, which lost 10 bases and 10 bases, there was a span of 11 bases. For the CDR3, the DNA is TGTGCCACAGGGTTGGAATCACCCCTCCACTTT. It is translated as CATGLESPLHF.

The chain uses TRBV7-2 and TRBJ1-3, with a possible D match to TRBD1 (5 bases). The CDR3 covers 15 residues. The germline CDR1 and CDR2 sequences are SGHTA and FQGNSA. V gave up 3 bases and J gave up 2 bases, with 11 bases separating them. CDR3 in amino acids: CASSFPGTAGNTIYF. The CDR3 DNA reads as TGTGCCAGCAGCTTCCCCGGGACGGCTGGAAACACCATATATTTT.

This clone was recorded a few times. The genes are TRBV15 and TRBJ1-5; D not resolved. V dropped 1 base and J dropped 4 bases, with 2 bases sitting between them. Germline V gene sequence: CDR1 LNHNV, CDR2 YYDKDF (reference sequence). CDR3 length: 12 amino acids. CDR3 nucleotides: TGTGCCACCAGCAGAGGTAATCAGCCCCAGCATTTT. Protein: CATSRGNQPQHF.

The chain uses TRBV15 and TRBJ2-2; D remains unclear. The germline CDR1 and CDR2 sequences are LNHNV and YYDKDF (reference sequence). V dropped 3 bases and J dropped 4 bases, with 3 bases sitting between them. The CDR3 loop spans 12 amino acids. CDR3 sequence (DNA): TGTGCCACCAGCAGCGTCACCGGGGAGCTGTTTTTT. Translating it yields CATSSVTGELFF.

The CDR3 region is CASSLPDRGNHEQFF. The CDR3 region has the DNA TGTGCCAGCAGCTTGCCGGACAGGGGGAACCATGAGCAGTTCTTC. The V and J genes are TRBV5-8 and TRBJ2-1; 10 bases are a match to TRBD1. The CDR3 loop spans 15 amino acids. Germline assignment: CDR1 SGHTS and CDR2 YDEGEE. The junction had 6 bases not matched to a gene; V was cut back by 1 base and J by 8 bases. Together with reference TRBV5-8 and TRBJ2-1, the CDR3 gives the full variable domain: EAGVTQSPTHLIKTRGQQATLRCSPISGHTSVYWYQQALGLGLQFLLWYDEGEERNRGNFPPRFSGRQFPNYSSELNVNALELEDSALYLCASSLPDRGNHEQFFGPGTRLTVL.

In this sample, this clone turned up a few times. This chain links TRBV27 with TRBJ2-7; 7 nucleotides agree with TRBD1. The CDR3 spans 14 residues. Germline lookup yields CDR1 MNHEY and CDR2 SMNVEV (reference sequence). V lost 0 bases to trimming and J lost 2 bases; unmatched junction nucleotides: 1. The CDR3 loop reads CASSLSTGTYEQYF. The CDR3 region has the DNA TGTGCCAGCAGTTTATCGACAGGGACCTACGAGCAGTACTTC.

V is TRBV19 and J is TRBJ1-1; D is unclear. V lost 3 bases, J lost 8 bases, and 7 bases lay in between. Germline CDR1 is LNHDA and CDR2 is SQIVND (reference sequence). The CDR3 spans 11 residues. Here the CDR3 DNA reads TGTGCCAGTAGTATCTTCCACGAAGCTTTCTTT. Translated: CASSIFHEAFF.

This clone was counted a few times. The CDR3 protein is CASKGDTYEQYF. In DNA form, the CDR3 reads TGTGCCAGCAAGGGGGACACCTACGAGCAGTACTTC. The J gene is TRBJ2-7, the V gene TRBV7-9; D perhaps matches TRBD1 (6 bases). Between the trimmed V and J ends, which lost 7 bases and 2 bases, there was a span of 9 bases. The CDR3 has 12 amino acids. Germline loops: CDR1 SEHNR, CDR2 FQNEAQ (reference sequence).